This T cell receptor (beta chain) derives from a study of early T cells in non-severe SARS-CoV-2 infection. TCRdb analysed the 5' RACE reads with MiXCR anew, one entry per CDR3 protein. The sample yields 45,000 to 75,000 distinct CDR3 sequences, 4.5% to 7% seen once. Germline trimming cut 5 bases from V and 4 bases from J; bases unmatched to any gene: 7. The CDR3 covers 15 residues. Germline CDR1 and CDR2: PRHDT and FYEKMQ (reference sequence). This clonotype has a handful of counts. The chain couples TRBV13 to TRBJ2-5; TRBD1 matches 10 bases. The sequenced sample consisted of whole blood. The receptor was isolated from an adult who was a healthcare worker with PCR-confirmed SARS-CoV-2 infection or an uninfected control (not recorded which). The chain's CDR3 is CASSPSDRGAETQYF. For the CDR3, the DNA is TGTGCCAGCAGCCCTTCGGACAGGGGGGCAGAGACCCAGTACTTC.